The rows below give T cell receptor beta chains drawn from one sample of a study of preoperative IRX-2 immunotherapy in early breast cancer. The repertoire was sequenced with immunoSEQ multiplex PCR; TCRdb's copy has only in-frame clones and lacks some. The table has about 62,000 clones, approximately 93% seen once. Sampling was performed from a patient treated with IRX-2 immunotherapy. The receptors come from a human donor with breast cancer. Each CDR3 is given with its conserved first and last residue. The D gene is left open where the match is weak. The size field is filled for only some rows; it gives once, few, many or a size class.

CASRTQGTGNTIYF TGTGCCAGCAGGACACAGGGGACTGGAAACACCATATATTTT TRBD1 TRBV2 NA TRBJ1-3
CAWGRVNEQFF TGTGCCTGGGGCCGGGTCAATGAGCAGTTCTTC NA TRBV30 NA TRBJ2-1
CASSPTGTGELFF TGTGCCAGCAGCCCAACAGGGACCGGGGAGCTGTTTTTT NA TRBV7-9 NA TRBJ2-2
CASSFRHSQPQHF TGTGCCAGCAGTTTTCGCCACAGCCAGCCCCAGCATTTT NA TRBV27 NA TRBJ1-5
CASSSIGQGYGYTF TGCGCCAGCAGCTCTATCGGACAGGGCTATGGCTACACCTTC TRBD1 TRBV5-1 NA TRBJ1-2
CSVASSGTTRNEQFF TGCAGCGTTGCGAGTTCCGGGACTACCAGGAATGAGCAGTTCTTC TRBD2 TRBV29-1 once TRBJ2-1
CASSPQGMKLREQYF TGTGCCAGCAGCCCACAGGGTATGAAGCTACGGGAGCAGTACTTC NA TRBV4-2 NA TRBJ2-7
CASSSRASGREEQETQYF TGCGCCAGCAGCTCTCGGGCTAGCGGGAGAGAAGAACAAGAGACCCAGTACTTC TRBD2 TRBV5-1 NA TRBJ2-5
CASRVGLWGSGTFQETQYF TGTGCCAGCAGGGTGGGCCTGTGGGGTAGCGGGACCTTCCAAGAGACCCAGTACTTC TRBD2 TRBV7-8 NA TRBJ2-5
CASSLAGTRAYEQYF TGCGCCAGCAGCTTGGCCGGGACAAGGGCATACGAGCAGTACTTC NA TRBV5-1 NA TRBJ2-7
CASSRLTGTKLFF TGTGCCAGCAGCCGACTGACAGGGACCAAACTGTTTTTT TRBD1 TRBV7-8 NA TRBJ1-4
CASSFLGRSSYNEQFF TGTGCCAGCAGTTTTCTCGGCCGCAGCTCCTACAATGAGCAGTTCTTC NA TRBV27 NA TRBJ2-1
CASSLEGIAGRFEQFF TGTGCCAGCAGCTTAGAGGGAATAGCCGGCCGTTTTGAGCAGTTCTTC NA TRBV11-2 NA TRBJ2-1
CASTKSPRGIGNTIYF TGTGCCAGCACCAAAAGCCCCCGGGGGATTGGAAACACCATATATTTT NA TRBV5-6 NA TRBJ1-3
CASSLRGRDTVLYF TGTGCCAGCAGCTTAAGGGGGCGGGACACCGTTTTGTATTTT NA TRBV7-2 NA TRBJ2-3
CASARRTGGEETQYF TGCGCCAGCGCTCGGCGGACAGGGGGAGAAGAGACCCAGTACTTC TRBD1 TRBV4-3 NA TRBJ2-5
CASTPRDRGRPEQYF TGTGCCAGCACTCCCCGGGACAGGGGGCGCCCCGAGCAGTACTTC TRBD1 TRBV2 NA TRBJ2-7
CASSEGLAVSYEQYF TGTGCCAGCAGTGAGGGTCTAGCGGTCTCCTACGAGCAGTACTTC TRBD2 TRBV2 NA TRBJ2-7
CASSIVVAATDTQYF TGTGCCAGTAGTATAGTGGTAGCGGCCACAGATACGCAGTATTTT NA TRBV19 NA TRBJ2-3
CASSKQGPCYEQYF TGTGCCAGCAGCAAACAGGGGCCCTGCTACGAGCAGTACTTC NA TRBV21-1 NA TRBJ2-7
CASSSYYRGSEKLFF TGTGCCAGCAGTTCCTACTACAGGGGTAGTGAAAAACTGTTTTTT TRBD1 TRBV6-5 NA TRBJ1-4
CASSPHGQGAGNTEAFF TGTGCCAGCAGTCCTCACGGACAGGGGGCCGGTAACACTGAAGCTTTCTTT TRBD1 TRBV28 NA TRBJ1-1
CASSANRAPETQYF TGTGCCAGCAGCGCTAACAGGGCCCCGGAGACCCAGTACTTC NA TRBV2 NA TRBJ2-5
CASSVGSGGAVETQYF TGTGCCAGCAGCGTGGGTAGCGGGGGGGCCGTGGAGACCCAGTACTTC TRBD2 TRBV9 once TRBJ2-5
CASSNERGFQETQYF TGTGCCAGCAGCAACGAAAGAGGGTTCCAAGAGACCCAGTACTTC NA TRBV5-8 NA TRBJ2-5
CASRLAGYNEQFF TGTGCCAGCAGACTAGCGGGATACAATGAGCAGTTCTTC TRBD2 TRBV6-1 NA TRBJ2-1
CASSQDLADEKLFF TGTGCCAGCAGCCAAGATCTGGCAGATGAAAAACTGTTTTTT NA TRBV4-2 NA TRBJ1-4
CASSPEATPWGYTF TGTGCCAGCTCACCAGAGGCCACGCCTTGGGGCTACACCTTC NA TRBV18 NA TRBJ1-2
CSVKPPGADTQYF TGCAGCGTTAAACCCCCGGGAGCAGATACGCAGTATTTT NA TRBV29-1 NA TRBJ2-3
CASSFYSQNSPLHF TGTGCCAGCAGCTTCTACAGCCAGAATTCACCCCTCCACTTT NA TRBV7-8 once TRBJ1-6
CASSLDSASYEQYF TGTGCCAGCAGCTTAGATTCCGCCTCCTACGAGCAGTACTTC NA TRBV11-3 NA TRBJ2-7
CASSSNRVRYEQYF TGTGCCAGCAGTTCAAACAGGGTAAGGTACGAGCAGTACTTC NA TRBV6-5 NA TRBJ2-7
CASSLTLQNTGELFF TGTGCCAGCAGCTTAACCTTACAGAACACCGGGGAGCTGTTTTTT NA TRBV7-3 NA TRBJ2-2
CASSIGETQYF TGTGCCAGCAGTATCGGAGAGACCCAGTACTTC NA TRBV7-3 NA TRBJ2-5
CASSFKRTAYNEQFF TGTGCCAGCAGCTTTAAGCGGACCGCCTACAATGAGCAGTTCTTC NA TRBV7-3 NA TRBJ2-1
CASSPRQGSGGELFF TGTGCCAGCAGCCCCCGACAGGGTTCAGGCGGGGAGCTGTTTTTT TRBD1 TRBV11-3 NA TRBJ2-2
CASHTSGLEDTQYF TGTGCCAGCCATACTAGCGGTCTTGAGGATACGCAGTATTTT TRBD2 TRBV27 NA TRBJ2-3
CAERGQRKETQYF TGTGCCGAAAGAGGACAGCGGAAAGAGACCCAGTACTTC NA TRBV19 NA TRBJ2-5
CASSSGLGTANTEAFF TGTGCCAGCAGCTCAGGCCTAGGGACAGCAAACACTGAAGCTTTCTTT TRBD1 TRBV11-1 NA TRBJ1-1
CASSQPQISGQETQYF TGTGCCAGCAGCCAACCTCAGATTTCGGGGCAAGAGACCCAGTACTTC NA TRBV4-2 NA TRBJ2-5
CASSDAHSQSGDGYTF TGTGCCAGCAGCGACGCCCACTCCCAGTCGGGAGATGGCTACACCTTC NA TRBV9 NA TRBJ1-2
CASSFVPSGTEAFF TGTGCCAGCAGTTTTGTTCCTTCGGGGACTGAAGCTTTCTTT NA TRBV28 NA TRBJ1-1
CASSHIWEENQPQHF TGCGCCAGCAGCCACATCTGGGAGGAGAATCAGCCCCAGCATTTT NA TRBV4-3 NA TRBJ1-5
CASSPRGVEGYEQYF TGTGCCAGCAGTCCCAGGGGCGTCGAAGGGTACGAGCAGTACTTC NA TRBV6-6 NA TRBJ2-7
CASRALAGAYEQYF TGTGCCAGCAGGGCCCTAGCGGGGGCCTACGAGCAGTACTTC TRBD2 TRBV6-5 NA TRBJ2-7